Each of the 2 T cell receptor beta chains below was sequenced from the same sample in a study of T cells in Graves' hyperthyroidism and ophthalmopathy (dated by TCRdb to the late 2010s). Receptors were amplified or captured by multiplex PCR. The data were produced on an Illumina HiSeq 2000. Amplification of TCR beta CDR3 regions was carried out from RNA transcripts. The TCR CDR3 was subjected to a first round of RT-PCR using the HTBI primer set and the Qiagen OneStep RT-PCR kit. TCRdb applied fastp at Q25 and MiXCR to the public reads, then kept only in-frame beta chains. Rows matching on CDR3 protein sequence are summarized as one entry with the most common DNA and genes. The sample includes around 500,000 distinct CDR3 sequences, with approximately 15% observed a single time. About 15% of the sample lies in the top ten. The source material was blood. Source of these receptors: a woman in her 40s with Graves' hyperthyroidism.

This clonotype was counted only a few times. In nucleotides, the CDR3 is TGTGCCAGCAGCCCTTCAGGTTATAATTCACCCCTCCACTTT. It yields the protein CASSPSGYNSPLHF. The chain has TRBV7-6 and TRBJ1-6, with unresolved D. The ends were cut back, 5 bases at V and 4 bases at J, with 9 bases in the middle. The CDR3 is 14 residues long. Germline V gene lookup returns CDR1 SGHVS and CDR2 FNYEAQ.

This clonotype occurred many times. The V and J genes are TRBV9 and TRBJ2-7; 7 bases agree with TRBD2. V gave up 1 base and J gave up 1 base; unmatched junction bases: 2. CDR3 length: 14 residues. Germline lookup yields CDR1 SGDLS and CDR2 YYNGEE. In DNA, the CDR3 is TGTGCCAGCAGCGTATCTAGCGGATCCTACGAGCAGTACTTC. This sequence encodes CASSVSSGSYEQYF.